The clone carrying this TCR beta chain was observed a handful of times. The target antigen is unknown. The source of the sample is a study of cytomegalovirus exposure and HLA in healthy donors. The study ran its PCR with 60 Vbeta and 13 Jbeta primers. Authors' data handling: Unique TCR beta chains numbered approximately 80 million in a later analysis, with about 9.9 million shared. The repertoire was sequenced with immunoSEQ multiplex PCR; TCRdb's copy has only in-frame clones and lacks some. Clone size and the V and J calls come from that table; the DNA yielded D and trimming. The sample lists roughly 200,000 clones; almost 85% were seen once. The CDR3 has 15 residues. J was trimmed by 1 base and V by 2 bases; bases with no gene match: 5. In germline, CDR1 is SGHRS, CDR2 YFSETQ. Findings of the study overall: A later analysis, which compared TCR beta chains of equal frequency, found the HLA-associated ones more clonally expanded. Altogether, 150 to 200 TCR beta chains were recorded as cytomegalovirus-associated.

This clonotype was sampled from a woman between 40 and 55 years old in good health and CMV-seronegative. V gene TRBV5-1 combines with J gene TRBJ1-1; 7 bases agree with TRBD1. Sequencing used PBMCs. As DNA, the CDR3 is TGCGCCAGCAGCTTAGTCGGGACAGAGAACACTGAAGCTTTCTTT. Residues: CASSLVGTENTEAFF.